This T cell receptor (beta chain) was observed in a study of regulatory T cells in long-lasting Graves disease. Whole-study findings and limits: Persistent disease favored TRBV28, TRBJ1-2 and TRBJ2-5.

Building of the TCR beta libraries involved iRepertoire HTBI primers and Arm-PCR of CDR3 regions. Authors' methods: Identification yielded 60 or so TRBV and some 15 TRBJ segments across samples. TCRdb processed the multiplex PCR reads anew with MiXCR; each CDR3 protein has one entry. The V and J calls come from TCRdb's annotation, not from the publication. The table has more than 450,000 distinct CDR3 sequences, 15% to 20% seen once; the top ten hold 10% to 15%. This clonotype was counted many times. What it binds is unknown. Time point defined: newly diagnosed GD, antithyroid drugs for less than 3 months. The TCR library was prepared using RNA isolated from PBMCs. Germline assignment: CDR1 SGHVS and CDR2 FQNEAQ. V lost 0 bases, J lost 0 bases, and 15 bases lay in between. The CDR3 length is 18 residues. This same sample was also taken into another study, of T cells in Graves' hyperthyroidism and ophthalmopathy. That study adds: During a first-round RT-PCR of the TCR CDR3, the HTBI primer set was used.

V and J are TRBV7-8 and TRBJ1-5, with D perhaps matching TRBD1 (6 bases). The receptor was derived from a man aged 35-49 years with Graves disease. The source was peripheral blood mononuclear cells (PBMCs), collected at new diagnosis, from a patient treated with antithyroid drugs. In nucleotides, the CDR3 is TGTGCCAGCAGCTTAGCGCTTTCAGGGGCGATTAGCAATCAGCCCCAGCATTTT. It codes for CASSLALSGAISNQPQHF.